The 8 T cell receptor beta chains reported below all come from one sample, sequenced in a study of regulatory T cells in long-lasting Graves disease. Regarding time point: newly diagnosed GD, antithyroid drugs for less than 3 months. The TCR library used RNA extracted from PBMCs. Building of the TCR beta libraries involved iRepertoire HTBI primers and Arm-PCR of CDR3 regions. MiXCR was run by TCRdb on the multiplex PCR reads, yielding one entry per CDR3 protein. The sample holds 300,000 to 400,000 distinct CDR3 sequences; 18% are singletons and the top ten take less than 45%. Here the sequenced sample was peripheral blood mononuclear cells (PBMCs), taken at new diagnosis, from a patient treated with antithyroid drugs. The receptors stem from a female donor with Graves disease.

This clonotype was seen repeatedly, ten times or more. This chain connects TRBV12-3 or TRBV12-4 to TRBJ2-3; a weak D match, TRBD1 (6 bases). The CDR3 covers 18 residues. Trimming removed 5 bases at V and 5 bases at J, with 26 bases between. CDR3 region: CASSPRVAGVGKVDTQYF. CDR3 DNA sequence: TGTGCCAGCAGTCCCCGAGTGGCAGGGGTGGGAAAAGTAGATACGCAGTATTTT.

This clonotype was counted many times. V is TRBV2 and J is TRBJ2-5; 8 bases map to TRBD2. This CDR3 contains 13 residues. The ends lost 7 bases at V and 13 bases at J; junction bases unmatched: 14. The germline CDR1 and CDR2 sequences are SNHLY and FYNNEI. CDR3 nucleotides: TGTGCCAGCACTAACCAGCGGGGGCCCCCCCGGTACTTC. As protein: CASTNQRGPPRYF.

This clonotype was seen ten or more times. The V and J genes are TRBV25-1 and TRBJ2-2; 9 nucleotides line up with TRBD2. This CDR3 is 16 amino acids long. CDR1 and CDR2 (germline): MGHDK, SYGVNS. The V and J ends lost 3 bases and 3 bases, in that order; junction bases with no gene match: 5. This CDR3 is CASSDGGLAHTGELFF. DNA of the CDR3: TGTGCCAGCAGTGACGGCGGACTAGCGCACACCGGGGAGCTGTTTTTT.

This clonotype was seen ten or more times. The J gene is TRBJ2-1, the V gene TRBV3-1; perhaps TRBD2 as D (6 bases). Looked up from germline, CDR1 is LGHDT and CDR2 is YNNKEL (reference sequence). V shed 0 bases and J shed 2 bases, with 14 bases lying between them. This CDR3 region has 17 residues. CDR3 nucleotides: TGTGCCAGCAGCCAAGAATCCAGCGGGTGGACCTACAATGAGCAGTTCTTC. It yields the protein CASSQESSGWTYNEQFF.

The sample holds many counts of this clonotype. The chain joins TRBV6-1 to TRBJ2-2; the match to TRBD1 covers 7 bases. Germline V gene data show CDR1 as MNHNS and CDR2 as SASEGT. V was clipped by 6 bases and J by 3 bases; unmatched bases: 10. This CDR3 comprises 16 residues. The CDR3 spells CASSTQNRGYTGELFF. In DNA, the CDR3 is TGTGCCAGCAGCACCCAGAACAGGGGATACACCGGGGAGCTGTTTTTT.

The gene calls are TRBV11-2 and TRBJ2-3; 9 nucleotides match TRBD2. CDR1 SGHAT and CDR2 FQNNGV come from the germline V gene. V gave up 5 bases and J gave up 3 bases; unmatched junction bases: 9. CDR3 size: 16 residues. This CDR3 reads CASSQTIAGVTDTQYF. The DNA for the CDR3 is TGTGCCAGCAGCCAAACCATAGCGGGAGTGACAGATACGCAGTATTTT.

Ten or more counts support this clonotype. V is TRBV7-9 and J is TRBJ2-1, with TRBD1 matching over 10 bases. From germline, CDR1 is SEHNR and CDR2 FQNEAQ (reference sequence). V gave up 8 bases and J gave up 5 bases; unmatched junction bases: 3. The CDR3 spans 13 residues. The CDR3 sequence is CASGDRGDNEQFF. The DNA of the CDR3 is TGTGCCAGCGGGGACAGGGGAGACAATGAGCAGTTCTTC.

The chain links TRBV19 to TRBJ1-4; a weak D match, TRBD1 (5 bases). Germline assignment: CDR1 LNHDA and CDR2 SQIVND (reference sequence). This CDR3 contains 16 residues. With 4 bases removed from V and 8 bases from J, the gap between germline ends came to 20 bases. As DNA, the CDR3 is TGTGCCAGTAGTACTCCCCCGGGACGGAGGGCCGAAAAACTGTTTTTT. This translates into CASSTPPGRRAEKLFF.